These T cell receptor beta chains were read from a single sample in a study of identical twins. MiXCR, run by TCRdb on the 5' RACE reads, gives a single entry per CDR3 protein. The sample lists hundreds of thousands of distinct CDR3 sequences, 8.5% to 9% occurring once. These data were likewise used in another study, on yellow fever vaccine responses in identical twins.

The sample consisted of PBMCs. These receptors were obtained from a woman between 18 and 30 years old in good health. Both conserved end residues are part of each CDR3. A D gene is named only where the DNA matches it firmly. Expanded clones get a size class; other rows say once, few or many, or leave the size out.

>-|TRBV6-6|13|few|TRBJ2-7
CASSKNRVNEQYF
TGTGCCAGCAGCAAGAACCGTGTTAACGAGCAGTACTTC
>-|TRBV4-3|15|-|TRBJ2-2
CASSQDGRGTGELFF
TGCGCCAGCAGCCAAGACGGAAGGGGGACCGGGGAGCTGTTTTTT
>-|TRBV20-1|12|-|TRBJ1-6
CSASGTKSPLHF
TGCAGTGCTAGTGGGACGAAGTCACCCCTCCACTTT
>-|TRBV7-6|13|few|TRBJ1-2
CASSLGRGADYTF
TGTGCCAGCAGCTTAGGGCGTGGGGCGGACTACACCTTC
>TRBD1|TRBV7-9|15|few|TRBJ2-1
CASSNRDRVEDEQFF
TGTGCCAGCAGCAACCGGGACAGGGTCGAGGATGAGCAGTTCTTC
>TRBD1|TRBV19|13|-|TRBJ1-2
CASIGQGAHGYTF
TGTGCCAGTATTGGACAGGGGGCACATGGCTACACCTTC
>-|TRBV6-5|18|many|TRBJ1-1
CASSRDIREGREDTEAFF
TGTGCCAGCAGTCGGGATATTCGGGAGGGAAGAGAGGACACTGAAGCTTTCTTT
>-|TRBV12-3/TRBV12-4|11|-|TRBJ1-1
CASRRGAEAFF
TGTGCCAGCAGACGGGGAGCTGAAGCTTTCTTT
>-|TRBV7-4|10|-|TRBJ2-7
CASRNGTPYF
TGTGCCAGCAGAAACGGGACCCCGTACTTC
>TRBD2|TRBV5-1|20|many|TRBJ2-1
CASSLRLGTSGASSYNEQFF
TGCGCCAGCAGCTTGCGACTCGGGACTAGCGGGGCTAGTTCCTACAATGAGCAGTTCTTC
>-|TRBV19|16|-|TRBJ2-2
CASSTWFQEGTGELFF
TGTGCCAGTAGTACCTGGTTCCAAGAGGGCACCGGGGAGCTGTTTTTT
>-|TRBV5-1|15|-|TRBJ2-1
CASSFSVEPYNEQFF
TGCGCCAGCAGCTTCTCCGTAGAGCCGTACAATGAGCAGTTCTTC
>TRBD1|TRBV20-1|19|few|TRBJ2-3
CSASYADRGTSPVTDTQYF
TGCAGTGCTAGTTACGCGGACAGGGGGACGAGTCCAGTCACAGATACGCAGTATTTT
>-|TRBV19|13|-|TRBJ2-7
CASSIGYSYEQYF
TGTGCCAGTAGTATTGGCTACTCCTACGAGCAGTACTTC
>TRBD1|TRBV5-5|15|few|TRBJ2-2
CASSFRGHGTGELFF
TGTGCCAGCAGCTTTAGGGGGCACGGCACCGGGGAGCTGTTTTTT
>TRBD2|TRBV29-1|15|few|TRBJ2-1
CSVVRLAGVNNEQFF
TGCAGCGTTGTCAGACTAGCGGGAGTAAATAATGAGCAGTTCTTC
>-|TRBV20-1|15|-|TRBJ1-6
CSAKGVGSYNSPLHF
TGCAGTGCTAAAGGGGTTGGCTCCTATAATTCACCCCTCCACTTT
>-|TRBV27|14|-|TRBJ1-5
CASRQTGTNQPQHF
TGTGCCAGCAGACAAACAGGGACCAATCAGCCCCAGCATTTT
>-|TRBV7-9|11|-|TRBJ1-1
CASSFLRQAFF
TGTGCCAGCAGCTTCCTCAGGCAGGCTTTCTTT
>-|TRBV30|13|-|TRBJ2-1
CAWDDTTYNEQFF
TGTGCCTGGGACGATACCACATACAATGAGCAGTTCTTC
>TRBD2|TRBV20-1|15|-|TRBJ2-5
CSARDPTSGRETQYF
TGCAGTGCTAGAGACCCAACTAGCGGACGTGAGACCCAGTACTTC
>TRBD1|TRBV7-2|16|-|TRBJ1-2
CASSPRTGGGSYGYTF
TGTGCCAGCAGCCCCCGGACAGGCGGTGGAAGCTATGGCTACACCTTC
>-|TRBV12-2|18|-|TRBJ2-4
CASRLRSRKTLAKNIQYF
TGTGCAAGTCGCTTACGTTCCAGGAAGACATTAGCCAAAAACATTCAGTACTTC